Shown below are 25 T cell receptor beta chains from a single sample sequenced in a study of shared clonotypes between healthy human individuals. Profiled with immunoSEQ multiplex PCR; TCRdb holds only in-frame clones, not every one. The table has approximately 1,500,000 clones, approximately 98% seen once. Sequencing was performed on naive CD4+ T cells sorted from blood. As for subset: CD45RA+ positively selected. These receptors were obtained from a man younger than 40 in good health.

This chain connects TRBV30 to TRBJ2-7, with 8 nucleotides matching TRBD1. The V gene end was trimmed by 4 bases and the J gene end by 7 bases; junction bases not matched to a gene: 24. Germline lookup yields CDR1 GTSNPN and CDR2 SVGIG (reference sequence). The CDR3 covers 18 residues. CDR3 sequence: CAWTMWTPLNRGSGEQYF. As DNA, the CDR3 is TGTGCCTGGACCATGTGGACGCCGTTAAACAGGGGGTCGGGTGAGCAGTACTTC. The variable domain in full, with the rest retrieved from reference TRBV30 and TRBJ2-7, is SQTIHQWPATLVQPVGSPLSLECTVEGTSNPNLYWYRQAAGRGLQLLFYSVGIGQISSEVPQNLSASRPQDRQFILSSKKLLLSDSGFYLCAWTMWTPLNRGSGEQYFGPGTRLTVT.

The J gene is TRBJ1-2, the V gene TRBV11-2, with TRBD1 matching 8 bases. Germline CDR1 reads SGHAT; CDR2 reads FQNNGV. The CDR3 consists of 15 residues. With 5 bases clipped from V and 6 bases from J, the junction kept 11 bases outside the gene matches. CDR3 protein: CASSRLRDRGDGYTF. CDR3 DNA: TGTGCCAGCAGCCGCCTTCGCGACAGGGGAGATGGCTACACCTTC.

The rearrangement links TRBV5-6 to TRBJ2-4; 8 nucleotides align to TRBD2. This CDR3 is 15 amino acids long. The V gene's germline CDR1 is SGHDT and CDR2 YYEEEE. The ends lost 0 bases at V and 7 bases at J; junction bases unmatched: 6. CDR3 in amino acids: CASSLGQRESNIQYF. CDR3 bases: TGTGCCAGCAGCTTGGGGCAGCGGGAGTCGAACATTCAGTACTTC. Variable domain in full (rest from reference TRBV5-6 and TRBJ2-4): DAGVTQSPTHLIKTRGQQVTLRCSPKSGHDTVSWYQQALGQGPQFIFQYYEEEERQRGNFPDRFSGHQFPNYSSELNVNALLLGDSALYLCASSLGQRESNIQYFGAGTRLSVL.

This clone was seen once. One junction end does not reproduce the germline sequence, and a read error may be involved. The chain joins TRBV7-2 to TRBJ2-7, with D possibly matching TRBD2 (6 bases). CDR3 length: 14 residues. The germline V gene encodes CDR1 SGHTA and CDR2 FQGNSA. The CDR3 spells CASSLAQGGGSSRF. The DNA of the CDR3 is TGTGCCAGCAGCTTAGCGCAGGGTGGGGGGAGTAGTCGCTTC. The full variable domain, its missing parts supplied by reference TRBV7-2 and TRBJ2-7, is GAGVSQSPSNKVTEKGKDVELRCDPISGHTALYWYRQSLGQGLEFLIYFQGNSAPDKSGLPSDRFSAERTGGSVSTLTIQRTQQEDSAVYLCASSLAQGGGSSRFGPGTRLTVT.

The chain has TRBV21-1 and TRBJ1-1. TRBV21-1 is annotated as a pseudogene. This CDR3 is built from 13 residues. The CDR3 reads CASWTFWCTEAFF. CDR3 sequence (DNA): TGTGCCAGCTGGACCTTCTGGTGCACTGAAGCTTTCTTT.

This chain uses TRBV9 with TRBJ2-3; TRBD2 agrees at 11 bases. This CDR3 region has 24 residues. CDR1 is SGDLS, CDR2 YYNGEE, per germline. The V segment lost 0 bases and the J segment 2 bases; nucleotides outside the gene matches: 26. This chain's CDR3 is CASSVVPIVWVAGGRAPSTDTQYF. The CDR3, as DNA: TGTGCCAGCAGCGTAGTCCCTATTGTGTGGGTAGCGGGAGGGCGGGCTCCTTCCACAGATACGCAGTATTTT.

The chain carries TRBV7-9 and TRBJ2-7, with 9 bases matching TRBD1. Germline CDR1 is SEHNR and CDR2 is FQNEAQ (reference sequence). J lost 6 bases, V lost 7 bases, and 7 bases had no gene match. There are 13 residues in the CDR3. CDR3 in amino acids: CASTRLTGGEQYF. The DNA for the CDR3 is TGTGCCAGCACACGCTTGACAGGGGGCGAGCAGTACTTC.

Details on this clone: Other DNA sequences in the sample encode the same CDR3. The chain couples TRBV28 to TRBJ1-2, with no clear D. The CDR3 runs to 12 residues. The germline CDR1 and CDR2 sequences are MDHEN and SYDVKM. V gave up 5 bases and J gave up 5 bases, with 9 bases separating them. Here the CDR3 reads CASSLSYYGYTF. DNA of the CDR3: TGTGCCAGCAGTCTTTCTTATTATGGCTACACCTTC.

The chain is built from TRBV28 and TRBJ2-3, with D possibly TRBD2 on 8 matching bases. Germline V CDR1 and CDR2: MDHEN, SYDVKM. V lost 4 bases and J 1 base, leaving 18 bases between the germline ends. The CDR3 has 17 amino acids. The CDR3 coding sequence is TGTGCCAGCAGTTACGTGACGGGAGGGGGCGGCACAGATACGCAGTATTTT. This gives the protein CASSYVTGGGGTDTQYF.

The chain combines TRBV15 with TRBJ1-5; 7 bases are a match to TRBD1. J lost 1 base, V lost 5 bases, and 11 bases had no gene match. The CDR3 runs to 17 residues. The germline CDR1 and CDR2 sequences are LNHNV and YYDKDF (reference sequence). This CDR3 is CATSGGQGVRSNQPQHF. The CDR3 DNA follows: TGTGCCACCAGCGGTGGTCAGGGGGTGAGAAGCAATCAGCCCCAGCATTTT.

This chain connects TRBV6-1 to TRBJ2-7; D may be TRBD1 (6 bases). Per germline, CDR1 MNHNS and CDR2 SASEGT. The CDR3 loop spans 12 amino acids. V lost 6 bases and J 4 bases, leaving 10 bases between the germline ends. CDR3 residues: CASRETGYEQYF. The DNA for the CDR3 is TGTGCCAGCAGGGAGACAGGTTACGAGCAGTACTTC.

This clone has only one observation. V usage is TRBV18 and J usage is TRBJ2-1, with D maybe TRBD2 (6 bases). Trimming shortened V by 3 bases and J by 6 bases, and 12 bases separated the two germline ends. CDR3 length equals 14 residues. Per germline, CDR1 KGHSH and CDR2 LQKENI. CDR3 loop: CASSPPGLSNEQFF. The DNA for the CDR3 is TGTGCCAGCTCACCTCCGGGACTTTCCAATGAGCAGTTCTTC.

The CDR3 region is CASSPDRGHTGELFF. The CDR3 coding sequence is TGTGCCAGCAGCCCGGACAGGGGGCATACCGGGGAGCTGTTTTTT. The gene calls are TRBV11-3 and TRBJ2-2; 11 bases align to TRBD1. CDR1 is SGHNT, CDR2 YENEEA, per germline. The CDR3 spans 15 residues. With 5 bases clipped from V and 5 bases from J, the junction kept 4 bases outside the gene matches.

A single count supports this clone. V is TRBV28 and J is TRBJ2-1; the D gene could be TRBD1 or TRBD2 (5 bases each). The CDR3 has 12 amino acids. Deletions cut 4 bases from V and 13 bases from J, with 14 bases between. Germline-derived CDR1 and CDR2 are MDHEN and SYDVKM. The CDR3 DNA reads as TGTGCCAGCAGTTCCCCAGGGAGACAACAGTTCTTC. It specifies CASSSPGRQQFF.

The genes are TRBV5-8 and TRBJ2-7, with 9 bases that match TRBD1. The CDR3 is 14 amino acids. Germline V gene data show CDR1 as SGHTS and CDR2 as YDEGEE. Unmatched junction bases numbered 6, after V lost 4 bases and J lost 4 bases. CDR3 coding DNA: TGTGCCAGCAGCCGGGACAGGGCAACGTACGAGCAGTACTTC. Its protein product is CASSRDRATYEQYF.

The table lists this clone with a count of one. J is TRBJ2-3 and V is TRBV27; D gene ambiguous. This CDR3 is built from 11 residues. Germline V gene data show CDR1 as MNHEY and CDR2 as SMNVEV (reference sequence). The germline V and J ends were trimmed by 8 bases and 6 bases, with 9 bases remaining between them. In DNA, the CDR3 is TGTGCCAGCGGCCCTTTTGATACGCAGTATTTT. Protein: CASGPFDTQYF.

The genes are TRBV6-1 and TRBJ2-3; TRBD1 matches at 7 bases. Germline trimming cut 4 bases from V and 2 bases from J; bases unmatched to any gene: 6. Looked up from germline, CDR1 is MNHNS and CDR2 is SASEGT. The CDR3 length is 15 residues. The CDR3 region is CASSAGQRDTDTQYF. The CDR3 nucleotides are TGTGCCAGCAGTGCGGGACAGAGAGACACAGATACGCAGTATTTT.

On this clone itself: The sample has other DNA sequences that encode this CDR3 too. This rearrangement joins TRBV5-1 to TRBJ2-2; D unclear. Trimming cost V 0 bases and J 3 bases, with 6 bases left between them. The CDR3 has 14 amino acids. Germline V lookup: CDR1 SGHRS, CDR2 YFSETQ. The CDR3 sequence: CASSLDRDTGELFF. CDR3 in DNA: TGCGCCAGCAGCTTGGACCGGGACACCGGGGAGCTGTTTTTT. Drawing the rest from reference TRBV5-1 and TRBJ2-2, the complete variable domain is KAGVTQTPRYLIKTRGQQVTLSCSPISGHRSVSWYQQTPGQGLQFLFEYFSETQRNKGNFPGRFSGRQFSNSRSEMNVSTLELGDSALYLCASSLDRDTGELFFGEGSRLTVL.

The V gene is TRBV7-3, the J gene TRBJ2-5; no clear D. Germline CDR1 and CDR2: SGHTA and FQGTGA. The ends were cut back, 1 base at V and 5 bases at J, with 8 bases in the middle. The CDR3 spans 13 residues. The CDR3 loop reads CASSLIPRETQYF. CDR3 nucleotide sequence: TGTGCCAGCAGCTTAATTCCAAGGGAGACCCAGTACTTC.

The chain links TRBV13 to TRBJ2-7, with a possible D match to TRBD1 (6 bases). Trimming shortened V by 2 bases and J by 2 bases, and 10 bases separated the two germline ends. CDR1 and CDR2 from the germline V gene are PRHDT and FYEKMQ (reference sequence). The CDR3 is made up of 14 amino acids. The CDR3 region has the DNA TGTGCCAGCAGCTTAAGTGGGGGCCCCTACGAGCAGTACTTC. Protein: CASSLSGGPYEQYF.

The J gene is TRBJ2-3, the V gene TRBV7-8; TRBD2 matches at 7 bases. The CDR3 length is 15 residues. CDR1 and CDR2 (germline): SGHVS, FQNEAQ. The V and J ends lost 1 base and 4 bases, in that order; junction bases with no gene match: 5. This chain's CDR3 is CASSLERGMPDTQYF. CDR3 nucleotide sequence: TGTGCCAGCAGCTTAGAGCGGGGTATGCCAGATACGCAGTATTTT.

The CDR3 DNA reads as TGTGCCAGCAGTACGACTGGGGCCAATCAGCCCCAGCATTTT. This translates into CASSTTGANQPQHF. The chain combines TRBV2 with TRBJ1-5; possible D gene TRBD1, 5 bases. Germline CDR1 and CDR2: SNHLY and FYNNEI. V lost 5 bases and J 3 bases, leaving 11 bases between the germline ends. This CDR3 region has 14 residues.

Points on this clone: The identical CDR3 is also encoded by other nucleotide sequences in the sample. The rearrangement uses TRBV6-1 and TRBJ2-1; D may be TRBD2 (5 bases). In germline, CDR1 is MNHNS, CDR2 SASEGT. The CDR3 is 14 amino acids. Trimming took 0 bases from V and 6 from J, leaving 9 bases between them. The CDR3 reads CASSEAALGNEQFF. CDR3 DNA: TGTGCCAGCAGTGAAGCGGCACTAGGCAATGAGCAGTTCTTC.

This clone has just one count. The gene calls are TRBV7-9 and TRBJ2-1; D is possibly TRBD1 (5 bases). The CDR3 runs 15 residues. The V gene's germline CDR1 is SEHNR and CDR2 FQNEAQ (reference sequence). V lost 5 bases and J lost 6, with 17 bases in between. For the CDR3, the DNA is TGTGCCAGCAGCAAAGCAGGGTTAGGGGCCAATGAGCAGTTCTTC. Translation: CASSKAGLGANEQFF.

V usage is TRBV6-5 and J usage is TRBJ2-7, with 7 positions matching TRBD1. The V gene end was trimmed by 7 bases and the J gene end by 2 bases; junction bases not matched to a gene: 11. Germline CDR1 reads MNHEY; CDR2 reads SVGAGI. The CDR3 loop spans 15 amino acids. Here the CDR3 reads CASTPRRTGTYEQYF. The CDR3 DNA sequence: TGTGCCAGCACCCCCCGAAGGACAGGTACCTACGAGCAGTACTTC.